This TCR beta chain was captured in a study of blood T cells in healthy people across ages. Study details: There was about one barcoded beta molecule captured by template switching per two T cells. Study-level points and caveats: Naive and antigen-experienced cells were not separated, limiting conclusive comparison.

Germline V gives CDR1 GTSNPN, CDR2 SVGIG (reference sequence). V shed 2 bases, J shed 7 bases, and the junction held 7 bases outside the gene matches. This CDR3 is 15 amino acids long. It was with a sample-barcoded 5' primer and a J-beta primer mix that a second PCR of roughly 6 to 12 cycles was run. TCRdb processed the 5' RACE reads anew with MiXCR; each CDR3 protein has one entry. The repertoire holds about 940,000 distinct CDR3 sequences, with 45% to 50% as singletons. This clonotype was recorded a few times. Its specificity is not known. Researchers report isolating at least 6 million PBMCs per sample. With each sample, at least 5 micrograms of total RNA were extracted.

The rearrangement joins TRBV30 to TRBJ1-4; TRBD1 matches 10 bases. The receptor was derived from a man in his thirties or forties in good health. The sample consisted of blood. The CDR3 DNA follows: TGTGCCTGGAGTCTCGGCGGGACAGGGGCTGAAAAACTGTTTTTT. This translates into CAWSLGGTGAEKLFF. The full variable domain, its missing parts supplied by reference TRBV30 and TRBJ1-4, is SQTIHQWPATLVQPVGSPLSLECTVEGTSNPNLYWYRQAAGRGLQLLFYSVGIGQISSEVPQNLSASRPQDRQFILSSKKLLLSDSGFYLCAWSLGGTGAEKLFFGSGTQLSVL.